The 20 T cell receptor beta chains listed next were all sequenced from one sample in a study of T-cell reconstitution after alpha-beta-depleted transplantation in children (dated by TCRdb to 2015 to 2016). What the treatment or condition label conveys for this sample: allogeneic hematopoietic cell transplantation with graft depleted of TCRalphabeta T cells and CD19 B cells. Library construction relied on PCR. The data were produced on an Illumina HiSeq 2500. Molecular barcoding was employed in the preparation of TCR libraries, with unique molecular identifiers being used to normalize TCRbeta repertoire quantification. TCRdb's own reprocessing of the public reads used fastp at Q25 and MiXCR and kept productive beta chains. Under each unique CDR3 protein, matching rows form one entry showing the most common genes and DNA. In all, the sample holds about 200,000 distinct CDR3 sequences, and roughly 6.3% of those were seen once. Of the sample, around 4.3% falls within the top ten clones.

Here the sequenced sample was PBMCs, taken before TCRalphabeta/CD19-depleted stem cell transplant. These receptors were obtained from a girl under two years old with combined immunodeficiency, due to receive a stem cell transplant.

In this sample, this clonotype turned up many times. The chain carries TRBV15 and TRBJ2-1, with D hard to call. The CDR3 extends over 14 amino acids. Trimming pared 2 bases from V and 5 bases from J, leaving 10 bases between. Germline V CDR1 and CDR2: LNHNV, YYDKDF (reference sequence). This chain's CDR3 is CATSRLVVDNEQFF. The CDR3 region has the DNA TGTGCCACCAGCAGACTAGTAGTCGACAATGAGCAGTTCTTC.

This clonotype was found many times. The CDR3 sequence: CASSDTGTSGGETQYF. In DNA form, the CDR3 reads TGTGCCAGCAGTGACACAGGGACTAGCGGGGGGGAGACCCAGTACTTC. The genes are TRBV6-4 and TRBJ2-5; 15 nucleotides align to TRBD2. Per germline, CDR1 MRHNA and CDR2 SNTAGT. V shed 2 bases and J 5 bases; nucleotides not matched to a gene: 3. CDR3 length equals 16 residues.

This clonotype was recorded at least ten times. This chain links TRBV28 with TRBJ2-3; 10 nucleotides agree with TRBD1. Trimming removed 6 bases from V and 5 bases from J; junction bases left unmatched: 8. The CDR3 loop spans 15 amino acids. Germline V lookup: CDR1 MDHEN, CDR2 SYDVKM. The DNA of the CDR3 is TGTGCCAGCAGCCCCCGGGACAGGGGTATAGATACGCAGTATTTT. The encoded protein is CASSPRDRGIDTQYF.

The gene calls are TRBV4-2 and TRBJ1-4; 7 bases are shared with TRBD1. The CDR3 consists of 18 residues. Germline V gene sequence: CDR1 LGHNA, CDR2 YNFKEQ. V dropped 1 base and J dropped 0; count of bases not matched to a gene: 8. The CDR3 loop is CASSQARQGWATNEKLFF. DNA of the CDR3: TGTGCCAGCAGCCAAGCCAGACAGGGATGGGCAACTAATGAAAAACTGTTTTTT.

This clonotype was observed at least ten times. The chain is built from TRBV7-8 and TRBJ2-2, with TRBD2 as a possible D gene (6 bases). Germline V gene sequence: CDR1 SGHVS, CDR2 FQNEAQ. Trimming left V 5 bases short and J 1 base short, with 14 bases between. The CDR3 loop spans 16 amino acids. The CDR3 coding sequence is TGTGCCAGCAGCCCACCCCGAGCGGGGAACACCGGGGAGCTGTTTTTT. Encoded protein: CASSPPRAGNTGELFF.

The rearrangement uses TRBV14 and TRBJ1-2; D uncertain. V lost 0 bases, J lost 4 bases, and 12 bases lay in between. The germline CDR1 and CDR2 sequences are SGHDN and FVKESK. CDR3 length: 15 residues. The CDR3 DNA sequence: TGTGCCAGCAGCCAAGAACGGTGGGCCCTCTATGGCTACACCTTC. It specifies CASSQERWALYGYTF.

In its sample, this clonotype was seen many times. V gene TRBV28 combines with J gene TRBJ2-4; TRBD2 might be the D (7 bases). Germline V gene data show CDR1 as MDHEN and CDR2 as SYDVKM. The V end lost 2 bases, the J end lost 8 bases, and 19 bases lay between the germline ends. The CDR3 spans 16 residues. CDR3 residues: CASSLRGGLIGHIQYF. CDR3 DNA: TGTGCCAGCAGTTTACGCGGGGGCCTTATCGGACACATTCAGTACTTC. The full variable domain, completed using reference TRBV28 and TRBJ2-4, is DVKVTQSSRYLVKRTGEKVFLECVQDMDHENMFWYRQDPGLGLRLIYFSYDVKMKEKGDIPEGYSVSREKKERFSLILESASTNQTSMYLCASSLRGGLIGHIQYFGAGTRLSVL.

This clonotype was seen many times. The chain joins TRBV28 to TRBJ2-1; D may be TRBD1 (6 bases). The germline V gene encodes CDR1 MDHEN and CDR2 SYDVKM. V lost 5 bases and J lost 3, with 23 bases in between. This CDR3 region has 18 residues. The DNA for the CDR3 is TGTGCCAGCAGTCCCTACTTAACCGGGACATCCGTCTACAATGAGCAGTTCTTC. Protein product: CASSPYLTGTSVYNEQFF.

In its sample, this clonotype was seen many times. The rearrangement links TRBV6-1 to TRBJ2-1, with a tentative D call TRBD2 (5 bases). The V end was cut by 8 bases, the J end by 4 bases, with 12 bases between. The CDR3 spans 13 residues. Germline V CDR1 and CDR2: MNHNS, SASEGT. The CDR3 protein is CASLVAYYNEQFF. As DNA, the CDR3 is TGTGCCAGCTTGGTAGCGTATTACAATGAGCAGTTCTTC.

Comment on this clonotype: This may stem from a read error, because a much larger clone lies one nucleotide away. This chain links TRBV11-1 with TRBJ2-2; D remains ambiguous. The CDR3 is 15 residues long. Germline lookup yields CDR1 SGHAT and CDR2 FQDESV (reference sequence). The CDR3 nucleotides are TGTGCCAGCATCTTAGCTCTGCAGGTGGTCGGGGAGCTGTTTTTT. Residues: CASILALQVVGELFF.

There are many counts of this clonotype. The chain joins TRBV7-2 to TRBJ2-1; D possibly corresponds to TRBD2 (6 bases). CDR3 length: 16 amino acids. V lost 3 bases to trimming and J lost 8 bases, with 20 bases between them. Germline assignment: CDR1 SGHTA and CDR2 FQGNSA. CDR3 coding DNA: TGTGCCAGCAGCTTTTCTACGGAAATTTGGAGGGATGAGCAGTTCTTC. Translated: CASSFSTEIWRDEQFF.

Only a few counts were recorded for this clonotype. This chain uses TRBV4-3 with TRBJ2-1; the match to TRBD2 covers 12 bases. The CDR3 spans 16 residues. Per the germline V gene, CDR1 is LGHNA and CDR2 is YSLEER. The trim removed 0 bases at V and 7 bases at J, leaving 4 bases unmatched. CDR3 coding DNA: TGCGCCAGCAGCCAAGAACCTAGCGGGAGGGCGAATGAGCAGTTCTTC. Its translation is CASSQEPSGRANEQFF.

This clonotype was seen ten or more times. The V call is TRBV5-1, the J call TRBJ2-3, with TRBD2 as a possible D gene (6 bases). The germline V gene has CDR1 SGHRS and CDR2 YFSETQ. V was shortened by 2 bases and J by 0 bases, with 10 bases between the two germline ends. This CDR3 has 15 amino acids. The CDR3 nucleotides read TGCGCCAGCAGCTTAACTAGCTTTAGCACAGATACGCAGTATTTT. Residues: CASSLTSFSTDTQYF.

This clonotype was detected ten times or more. V usage is TRBV28 and J usage is TRBJ2-5, with D perhaps matching TRBD1 (5 bases). Germline assignment: CDR1 MDHEN and CDR2 SYDVKM. This CDR3 spans 13 amino acids. V dropped 5 bases and J dropped 4 bases, with 11 bases sitting between them. The DNA of the CDR3 is TGTGCCAGCAGTCGCCATGGGGCAGAGACCCAGTACTTC. Translating it yields CASSRHGAETQYF.

This clonotype was recorded at least ten times. The chain joins TRBV5-6 to TRBJ2-1, with 7 bases that match TRBD1. Unmatched junction bases numbered 5, after V lost 6 bases and J lost 5 bases. The length of the CDR3 is 13 residues. Germline CDR1 is SGHDT and CDR2 is YYEEEE. CDR3 sequence (DNA): TGTGCCAGCATCCTGGACAGGAACAATGAGCAGTTCTTC. Translation: CASILDRNNEQFF.

This clonotype was counted ten times or more. The genes are TRBV4-2 and TRBJ1-4; 7 bases match TRBD1. V lost 0 bases to trimming and J lost 7 bases; unmatched junction nucleotides: 5. Germline loops: CDR1 LGHNA, CDR2 YNFKEQ. This CDR3 has 15 amino acids. Here the CDR3 DNA reads TGTGCCAGCAGCCAAGATAGGGGGCAAGGTGAAAAACTGTTTTTT. Translating gives CASSQDRGQGEKLFF.

This clonotype was seen ten or more times. This chain uses TRBV5-6 with TRBJ2-7; tentative D call: TRBD1 (6 bases). Germline CDR1 SGHDT, CDR2 YYEEEE. V was shortened by 0 bases and J by 2 bases, with 12 bases between the two germline ends. CDR3 size: 15 residues. This CDR3 is CASSLVSGAPYEQYF. Here the CDR3 DNA reads TGTGCCAGCAGCTTGGTGTCAGGGGCCCCCTACGAGCAGTACTTC.

This clonotype occurred many times. The rearrangement joins TRBV7-9 to TRBJ2-5, with D possibly TRBD2 on 6 matching bases. This CDR3 contains 15 residues. Trimming stripped 1 base from V and 1 base from J, with 10 bases between. Germline V CDR1 and CDR2: SEHNR, FQNEAQ (reference sequence). The chain's CDR3 is CASSLGLAFQETQYF. In DNA, the CDR3 is TGTGCCAGCAGCTTAGGCCTAGCGTTCCAAGAGACCCAGTACTTC.

This clonotype was observed at least ten times. The chain combines TRBV4-2 with TRBJ1-1; D unresolved. CDR3 length: 14 residues. Germline-derived CDR1 and CDR2 are LGHNA and YNFKEQ. V was pared by 0 bases and J by 5 bases, with 10 bases between. The CDR3 loop is CASSQEVRRTEAFF. Here the CDR3 DNA reads TGTGCCAGCAGCCAAGAGGTTCGGCGGACTGAAGCTTTCTTT.

This clonotype was observed many times. The J gene is TRBJ2-7, the V gene TRBV14; D not resolved. Germline lookup yields CDR1 SGHDN and CDR2 FVKESK. The CDR3 has 16 amino acids. The V end was cut by 4 bases, the J end by 7 bases, with 23 bases between. The CDR3 DNA reads as TGTGCCAGCAGCCTCCGGTCGTCACAGTGGTACGGGGAGCAGTACTTC. It codes for CASSLRSSQWYGEQYF. Combining the CDR3 with reference TRBV14 and TRBJ2-7 gives the whole variable domain EAGVTQFPSHSVIEKGQTVTLRCDPISGHDNLYWYRRVMGKEIKFLLHFVKESKQDESGMPNNRFLAERTGGTYSTLKVQPAELEDSGVYFCASSLRSSQWYGEQYFGPGTRLTVT.